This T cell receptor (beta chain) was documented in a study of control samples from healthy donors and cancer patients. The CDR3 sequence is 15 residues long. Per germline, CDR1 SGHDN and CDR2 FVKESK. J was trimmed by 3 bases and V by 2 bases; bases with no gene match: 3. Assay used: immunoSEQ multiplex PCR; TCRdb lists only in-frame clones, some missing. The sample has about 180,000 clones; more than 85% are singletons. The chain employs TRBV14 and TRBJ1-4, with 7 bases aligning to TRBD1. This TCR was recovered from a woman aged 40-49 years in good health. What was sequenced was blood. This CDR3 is CASSQYQGANEKLFF. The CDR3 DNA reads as TGTGCCAGCAGCCAATACCAGGGGGCTAATGAAAAACTGTTTTTT.